This TCR beta chain stems from a study of T cells after yellow fever vaccination. General study points: Peaking on day 5 versus 15, the secondary response was faster but weaker.

Each CDR3 protein is one row after TCRdb ran MiXCR on the 5' RACE reads. The table has 350,000 to 450,000 distinct CDR3 sequences, roughly a sixth seen once; the top ten hold about 18%. Per germline, CDR1 MNHNY and CDR2 SVGAGI (reference sequence). Trimming removed 2 bases from V and 10 bases from J; junction bases left unmatched: 5. The CDR3 is made up of 13 amino acids. On this clonotype itself: Its antigen is undetermined.

The chain has TRBV6-6 and TRBJ2-1; 7 bases match TRBD2. The source is a man between 18 and 35 years old who received the YFV17D yellow fever vaccine. The specimen was PBMCs, collected before the yellow fever booster vaccination. The CDR3 spells CASSYRTSGEQFF. CDR3 in DNA: TGTGCCAGCAGTTACCGGACTAGTGGGGAGCAGTTCTTC.